This T cell receptor beta chain derives from a study of cytomegalovirus exposure and HLA in healthy donors. The CDR3 spans 16 residues. CDR1 SGHRS and CDR2 YFSETQ come from the germline V gene. The J segment lost 1 base and the V segment lost 0 bases, leaving 3 bases of the junction unmatched. Remarks on this clone: The antigen is not known.

Points from the study as a whole: According to the study, around 150 TCR beta chains were cytomegalovirus-associated. Reported findings show TCR beta sequences accurately forecast HLA-A and HLA-B alleles in most subjects. HLA alleles showed associations with 15,000 to 20,000 TCR beta sequences in a later analysis, at a 0.05 false discovery rate. The authors later found most CMV-associated TCR beta chains appeared HLA-restricted.

13 Jbeta primers and 60 Vbeta primers were used for the PCR. The protocol was immunoSEQ multiplex PCR, while the TCRdb copy is restricted to in-frame clones and leaves out a portion. The sample records around 160,000 clones, 70% to 75% being singletons. The specimen sequenced was PBMCs. This chain links TRBV5-1 with TRBJ2-3, with 9 bases fitting TRBD2. The source is a young man in good health and CMV-seropositive. The CDR3 DNA sequence: TGCGCCAGCAGCTTGGATAGCGGGAGTGGCACAGATACGCAGTATTTT. Translating it yields CASSLDSGSGTDTQYF. Full variable domain (outside the CDR3, taken from reference TRBV5-1 and TRBJ2-3): KAGVTQTPRYLIKTRGQQVTLSCSPISGHRSVSWYQQTPGQGLQFLFEYFSETQRNKGNFPGRFSGRQFSNSRSEMNVSTLELGDSALYLCASSLDSGSGTDTQYFGPGTRLTVL.